This TCR beta chain was recorded in a study of blood T cells in healthy people across ages. Study-level results: Age showed a roughly linear inverse relationship with TCR beta diversity per million T cells.

The CDR3 has 15 residues. The ends lost 6 bases at V and 6 bases at J; junction bases unmatched: 8. The germline gives CDR1 DFQATT, CDR2 SNEGSKA (reference sequence). Of note for this clonotype: What it recognizes is unknown.

A J-beta primer mix and a sample-barcoded 5' primer were used in a second PCR of roughly 7 to 12 cycles. Template switching added a 12-random-nucleotide identifier to every cDNA molecule. A single record per CDR3 protein comes from TCRdb applying MiXCR to the 5' RACE reads. The sample includes approximately 730,000 distinct CDR3 sequences, roughly 43% of them seen just once. At least 7 million PBMCs were isolated per sample. Sequenced: blood. The chain employs TRBV20-1 and TRBJ2-3; 14 nucleotides line up with TRBD2. The clonotype originates from a woman aged 55-75 years in good health. The chain's CDR3 is CSAPGTSGGVDTQYF. In DNA form, the CDR3 reads TGCAGTGCCCCCGGGACTAGCGGGGGAGTTGATACGCAGTATTTT.